Listed below are T cell receptor beta chains from one sample, sequenced in a study of T cell changes during pregnancy in multiple sclerosis. The table came from immunoSEQ multiplex PCR; TCRdb's copy has only in-frame clones and leaves some out. The sample consists of roughly 27,000 clones, around 85% of them appearing once. The specimen comprised CD8+ T cells from peripheral blood mononuclear cells, sampled after pregnancy. These receptor sequences come from a female donor with multiple sclerosis, enrolled in a pregnancy study. Both conserved end residues are part of each CDR3. Each record gives: V gene, D gene, clone size, J gene, CDR3 protein, CDR3 DNA. The D gene is left open where the match is weak. Only part of the rows carry a size: once, few, many, or a class if the clone is expanded.

V gene: TRBV27
D gene: .
clone size: .
J gene: TRBJ2-1
CDR3 protein: CATTGEGANEQFF
CDR3 DNA: TGTGCCACCACCGGAGAGGGAGCAAATGAGCAGTTCTTC

V gene: TRBV6-5
D gene: TRBD1
clone size: few
J gene: TRBJ1-2
CDR3 protein: CASSGWTGNYGYTF
CDR3 DNA: TGTGCCAGCAGTGGATGGACAGGGAACTATGGCTACACCTTC

V gene: TRBV10-2
D gene: .
clone size: .
J gene: TRBJ2-3
CDR3 protein: CASSVLTGTQYF
CDR3 DNA: TGCGCCAGCAGCGTTCTCACGGGAACGCAGTATTTT

V gene: TRBV7-9
D gene: .
clone size: .
J gene: TRBJ2-2
CDR3 protein: CASRVRTGELFF
CDR3 DNA: TGTGCCAGCAGGGTGCGTACCGGGGAGCTGTTTTTT

V gene: TRBV7-8
D gene: .
clone size: .
J gene: TRBJ2-1
CDR3 protein: CASSFGVRDEQFF
CDR3 DNA: TGTGCCAGCAGCTTCGGGGTGAGGGATGAGCAGTTCTTC

V gene: TRBV13
D gene: .
clone size: .
J gene: TRBJ2-3
CDR3 protein: CASSSDTGTDTQYF
CDR3 DNA: TGTGCCAGCAGCTCCGATACAGGCACAGATACGCAGTATTTT

V gene: TRBV7-6
D gene: TRBD2
clone size: once
J gene: TRBJ2-3
CDR3 protein: CASSNRLAGGKNTQYF
CDR3 DNA: TGTGCCAGCAGCAACAGACTAGCGGGGGGGAAAAATACGCAGTATTTT

V gene: TRBV5-5
D gene: TRBD1
clone size: .
J gene: TRBJ1-1
CDR3 protein: CASSINRGRTEAFF
CDR3 DNA: TGTGCCAGCAGCATCAACAGGGGGCGCACTGAAGCTTTCTTT

V gene: TRBV19
D gene: .
clone size: .
J gene: TRBJ1-1
CDR3 protein: CASIRGTEAFF
CDR3 DNA: TGTGCCAGTATCCGGGGGACTGAAGCTTTCTTT

V gene: TRBV7-6
D gene: TRBD2
clone size: few
J gene: TRBJ2-1
CDR3 protein: CASSLRGVAGEGLEQFF
CDR3 DNA: TGTGCCAGCAGCTTACGGGGTGTCGCGGGGGAAGGGCTGGAGCAGTTCTTC

V gene: TRBV6-5
D gene: .
clone size: few
J gene: TRBJ1-1
CDR3 protein: CASFFGSTEAFF
CDR3 DNA: TGTGCCAGCTTCTTCGGGAGCACTGAAGCTTTCTTT

V gene: TRBV6-5
D gene: .
clone size: .
J gene: TRBJ2-6
CDR3 protein: CATRERSGANVLTF
CDR3 DNA: TGTGCCACGCGAGAGCGCTCTGGGGCCAACGTCCTGACTTTC

V gene: TRBV9
D gene: .
clone size: .
J gene: TRBJ1-2
CDR3 protein: CASSVGDGYTF
CDR3 DNA: TGTGCCAGCAGCGTAGGAGATGGCTACACCTTC

V gene: TRBV6-5
D gene: .
clone size: .
J gene: TRBJ1-1
CDR3 protein: CASLSFGEWNTEAFF
CDR3 DNA: TGTGCCAGCCTTTCGTTTGGGGAGTGGAACACTGAAGCTTTCTTT

V gene: TRBV28
D gene: .
clone size: .
J gene: TRBJ1-3
CDR3 protein: CASSEWRSSSGNTIYF
CDR3 DNA: TGTGCCAGCAGTGAGTGGAGGTCCAGCTCTGGAAACACCATATATTTT

V gene: TRBV29-1
D gene: .
clone size: .
J gene: TRBJ2-7
CDR3 protein: CSVEGLGGSYEQYF
CDR3 DNA: TGCAGCGTTGAGGGGTTAGGAGGGTCCTACGAGCAGTACTTC

V gene: TRBV5-1
D gene: TRBD2
clone size: .
J gene: TRBJ2-1
CDR3 protein: CASSLGRGGTYEQFF
CDR3 DNA: TGCGCCAGCAGCTTGGGACGGGGGGGCACGTATGAGCAGTTCTTC

V gene: TRBV27
D gene: .
clone size: .
J gene: TRBJ1-1
CDR3 protein: CASSLGASNTEAFF
CDR3 DNA: TGTGCCAGCAGTTTAGGGGCTTCGAACACTGAAGCTTTCTTT

V gene: TRBV27
D gene: .
clone size: .
J gene: TRBJ2-3
CDR3 protein: CASSLGASSDTQYF
CDR3 DNA: TGTGCCAGCAGTTTAGGGGCCAGTTCAGATACGCAGTATTTT

V gene: TRBV7-9
D gene: TRBD1
clone size: .
J gene: TRBJ2-1
CDR3 protein: CACGAPGQIYNEQFF
CDR3 DNA: TGTGCCTGTGGAGCCCCGGGACAGATCTACAATGAGCAGTTCTTC

V gene: TRBV21-1
D gene: .
clone size: medium-sized
J gene: TRBJ2-5
CDR3 protein: CASPGQYETQYF
CDR3 DNA: TGTGCCAGCCCGGGACAGTATGAGACCCAGTACTTC

V gene: TRBV27
D gene: .
clone size: .
J gene: TRBJ2-1
CDR3 protein: CATIAGVKDANEQFF
CDR3 DNA: TGTGCCACCATCGCAGGGGTTAAGGATGCGAATGAGCAGTTCTTC

V gene: TRBV4-1
D gene: TRBD2
clone size: .
J gene: TRBJ2-1
CDR3 protein: CASSPRLAGGSYNEQFF
CDR3 DNA: TGCGCCAGCAGCCCCCGACTAGCGGGGGGATCCTACAATGAGCAGTTCTTC

V gene: TRBV30
D gene: .
clone size: .
J gene: TRBJ1-1
CDR3 protein: CAWSWENEAFF
CDR3 DNA: TGTGCCTGGAGCTGGGAGAATGAAGCTTTCTTT

V gene: TRBV6-5
D gene: .
clone size: .
J gene: TRBJ1-4
CDR3 protein: CASTRGGTNEKLFF
CDR3 DNA: TGTGCCAGCACCCGGGGTGGAACTAATGAAAAACTGTTTTTT

V gene: TRBV29-1
D gene: TRBD2
clone size: .
J gene: TRBJ2-3
CDR3 protein: CSIGGAGDTDTQYF
CDR3 DNA: TGCAGCATCGGGGGGGCGGGGGACACAGATACGCAGTATTTT

V gene: TRBV7-9
D gene: .
clone size: .
J gene: TRBJ2-3
CDR3 protein: CASSLVSGYGTDTQYF
CDR3 DNA: TGTGCCAGCAGCTTAGTATCGGGGTATGGGACAGATACGCAGTATTTT

V gene: TRBV27
D gene: .
clone size: .
J gene: TRBJ2-5
CDR3 protein: CASSPTRLETQYF
CDR3 DNA: TGTGCCAGCAGTCCCACCCGACTAGAGACCCAGTACTTC

V gene: TRBV19
D gene: TRBD2
clone size: .
J gene: TRBJ2-1
CDR3 protein: CASLAGGYYNEQFF
CDR3 DNA: TGTGCCAGCCTAGCGGGGGGCTACTACAATGAGCAGTTCTTC

V gene: TRBV30
D gene: TRBD2
clone size: .
J gene: TRBJ2-2
CDR3 protein: CAWGRLERGGRGTGELFF
CDR3 DNA: TGTGCCTGGGGAAGACTCGAGCGGGGGGGCCGGGGCACCGGGGAGCTGTTTTTT

V gene: TRBV25-1
D gene: .
clone size: .
J gene: TRBJ2-1
CDR3 protein: CASSQEGLAGEQFF
CDR3 DNA: TGTGCCAGCAGTCAGGAAGGGCTAGCAGGCGAGCAGTTCTTC

V gene: TRBV5-1
D gene: .
clone size: .
J gene: TRBJ2-7
CDR3 protein: CASSWGSDRNEQYF
CDR3 DNA: TGCGCCAGCAGCTGGGGATCCGACAGGAACGAGCAGTACTTC

V gene: TRBV13
D gene: TRBD1
clone size: .
J gene: TRBJ1-1
CDR3 protein: CASSLTGTGGYTEAFF
CDR3 DNA: TGTGCCAGCAGCCTGACCGGGACAGGGGGATACACTGAAGCTTTCTTT

V gene: TRBV27
D gene: TRBD2
clone size: .
J gene: TRBJ2-7
CDR3 protein: CASGDPLLAGAGEQYF
CDR3 DNA: TGTGCCAGCGGAGACCCCCTACTAGCGGGGGCTGGGGAGCAGTACTTC

V gene: TRBV6-4
D gene: TRBD1
clone size: .
J gene: TRBJ2-1
CDR3 protein: CASSDRGHNEQFF
CDR3 DNA: TGTGCCAGCAGTGACAGGGGGCACAATGAGCAGTTCTTC

V gene: TRBV19
D gene: .
clone size: .
J gene: TRBJ2-7
CDR3 protein: CASSTNEGRNEQYF
CDR3 DNA: TGTGCCAGTAGCACGAACGAGGGTAGAAACGAGCAGTACTTC

V gene: TRBV19
D gene: TRBD1
clone size: .
J gene: TRBJ2-2
CDR3 protein: CASWDRDRPYTGELFF
CDR3 DNA: TGTGCCAGTTGGGACCGGGACAGGCCTTACACCGGGGAGCTGTTTTTT

V gene: TRBV5-1
D gene: TRBD1
clone size: .
J gene: TRBJ1-1
CDR3 protein: CASSAGTGIEEAFF
CDR3 DNA: TGCGCCAGCAGCGCCGGGACAGGGATTGAGGAAGCTTTCTTT

V gene: TRBV28
D gene: TRBD1
clone size: .
J gene: TRBJ1-1
CDR3 protein: CASTSDREIVNTEAFF
CDR3 DNA: TGTGCCAGCACCTCTGACAGGGAGATCGTGAACACTGAAGCTTTCTTT

V gene: TRBV30
D gene: .
clone size: medium-sized
J gene: TRBJ1-3
CDR3 protein: CAWTHTPDSGNTIYF
CDR3 DNA: TGTGCCTGGACCCATACACCTGACTCTGGAAACACCATATATTTT

V gene: TRBV9
D gene: TRBD1
clone size: .
J gene: TRBJ1-1
CDR3 protein: CASSRKDRVTIEAFF
CDR3 DNA: TGTGCCAGCAGCCGAAAGGACAGGGTGACAATTGAAGCTTTCTTT

V gene: TRBV30
D gene: TRBD1
clone size: once
J gene: TRBJ1-1
CDR3 protein: CAWTWTGVATEAFF
CDR3 DNA: TGTGCCTGGACTTGGACAGGGGTGGCCACTGAAGCTTTCTTT

V gene: TRBV27
D gene: TRBD2
clone size: .
J gene: TRBJ2-1
CDR3 protein: CASSMTSGGLWPNEQFF
CDR3 DNA: TGTGCCAGCAGCATGACTAGCGGGGGGCTGTGGCCCAATGAGCAGTTCTTC

V gene: TRBV28
D gene: .
clone size: once
J gene: TRBJ2-1
CDR3 protein: CASSLFTGENEQFF
CDR3 DNA: TGTGCCAGCAGTTTGTTCACGGGGGAAAATGAGCAGTTCTTC

V gene: TRBV27
D gene: .
clone size: .
J gene: TRBJ1-1
CDR3 protein: CATLTLSGGGDTEAFF
CDR3 DNA: TGTGCCACCCTCACCCTCTCGGGGGGGGGAGACACTGAAGCTTTCTTT

V gene: TRBV4-3
D gene: .
clone size: .
J gene: TRBJ1-3
CDR3 protein: CASSQDPPGNTIYF
CDR3 DNA: TGCGCCAGCAGCCAAGACCCTCCCGGAAACACCATATATTTT

V gene: TRBV9
D gene: .
clone size: .
J gene: TRBJ1-1
CDR3 protein: CASSVDGGSEAFF
CDR3 DNA: TGTGCCAGCAGCGTAGACGGGGGTTCTGAAGCTTTCTTT